These 5 T cell receptor beta chains came from one sample sequenced in a study of T cell responses to AZD1222 COVID-19 vaccine. TCRdb's table, derived via immunoSEQ multiplex PCR, lists solely in-frame clones and lacks some. The table has roughly 78,000 clones, over 80% seen once; the top ten hold about 3%. The sequences come from peripheral blood, collected on day 0 of AZD1222 vaccination. These receptor sequences come from an adult in good health.

V usage is TRBV15 and J usage is TRBJ2-1; D is perhaps TRBD2 (5 bases). The germline V and J ends were trimmed by 5 bases and 7 bases, with 15 bases remaining between them. Looked up from germline, CDR1 is LNHNV and CDR2 is YYDKDF (reference sequence). The CDR3 is 14 residues long. CDR3 loop: CATSPVTPGNEQFF. DNA of the CDR3: TGTGCCACCAGCCCCGTGACACCGGGGAATGAGCAGTTCTTC.

This clone turned up a few times. The chain uses TRBV29-1 and TRBJ1-4; 7 bases fit TRBD1. V lost 5 bases to trimming and J lost 2 bases; unmatched junction nucleotides: 8. CDR3 length: 15 residues. The germline V gene has CDR1 SQVTM and CDR2 ANQGSEA. CDR3 nucleotide sequence: TGCAGCGTTACCGGGACAGTCGGGACTAATGAAAAACTGTTTTTT. It codes for CSVTGTVGTNEKLFF.

J is TRBJ2-5 and V is TRBV7-8; 7 nucleotides align to TRBD2. Trimming took 5 bases from V and 0 from J; bases not matched to a gene: 9. The CDR3 has 16 residues. The germline gives CDR1 SGHVS, CDR2 FQNEAQ. The CDR3 here is CASSLGLDWYQETQYF. The CDR3 DNA reads as TGTGCCAGCAGCCTCGGACTAGATTGGTACCAAGAGACCCAGTACTTC. Variable domain in full (rest from reference TRBV7-8 and TRBJ2-5): GAGVSQSPRYKVAKRGQDVALRCDPISGHVSLFWYQQALGQGPEFLTYFQNEAQLDKSGLPSDRFFAERPEGSVSTLKIQRTQQEDSAVYLCASSLGLDWYQETQYFGPGTRLLVL.

The V call is TRBV29-1, the J call TRBJ1-3; D remains ambiguous. V was shortened by 1 base and J by 0 bases, with 4 bases between the two germline ends. This CDR3 comprises 13 residues. In germline, CDR1 is SQVTM, CDR2 ANQGSEA. In DNA, the CDR3 is TGCAGCGTTGAAGGGTCCTCTGGAAACACCATATATTTT. This sequence encodes CSVEGSSGNTIYF.

This sequence joins TRBV19 and TRBJ1-4; 8 positions agree with TRBD1. Looked up from germline, CDR1 is LNHDA and CDR2 is SQIVND (reference sequence). The CDR3 is 13 amino acids. Unmatched junction bases numbered 0, after V lost 3 bases and J lost 6 bases. CDR3 coding DNA: TGTGCCAGTAGTATGACAGGGGATGAAAAACTGTTTTTT. Protein sequence: CASSMTGDEKLFF.